Following are 27 T cell receptor beta chains from one sample sequenced in a study of blood T cell repertoires in COVID-19. The assay was immunoSEQ multiplex PCR, and TCRdb's table has in-frame clones only and misses some. The sample shows about 100,000 clones, over 75% of them seen only once. The sequenced sample consisted of peripheral blood. The receptors shown here come from a woman in her 30s with acute or convalescent COVID-19.

The V gene is TRBV30, the J gene TRBJ1-5; 11 bases align to TRBD1. The V segment lost 2 bases and the J segment 4 bases; nucleotides outside the gene matches: 4. The CDR3 loop spans 15 amino acids. Per germline, CDR1 GTSNPN and CDR2 SVGIG (reference sequence). CDR3 sequence: CAWSRTGGGNQPQHF. CDR3 coding DNA: TGTGCCTGGAGTAGGACAGGGGGCGGAAATCAGCCCCAGCATTTT.

This clone has just one count. The rearrangement links TRBV5-1 to TRBJ2-4; D perhaps matches TRBD2 (5 bases). This CDR3 has 15 amino acids. Trimming stripped 0 bases from V and 7 bases from J, with 14 bases between. Germline V gene lookup returns CDR1 SGHRS and CDR2 YFSETQ. The CDR3 nucleotides read TGCGCCAGCAGCTTGGACCCGGGGATGGGTAACATTCAGTACTTC. Translation: CASSLDPGMGNIQYF. The variable domain in full, completed from reference TRBV5-1 and TRBJ2-4, reads KAGVTQTPRYLIKTRGQQVTLSCSPISGHRSVSWYQQTPGQGLQFLFEYFSETQRNKGNFPGRFSGRQFSNSRSEMNVSTLELGDSALYLCASSLDPGMGNIQYFGAGTRLSVL.

This clone was recorded only once. V usage is TRBV5-1 and J usage is TRBJ1-5; possibly TRBD1 for D (6 bases). The CDR3 covers 16 residues. CDR1 is SGHRS and CDR2 is YFSETQ in the germline V gene. The V end lost 9 bases, the J end lost 5 bases, and 24 bases lay between the germline ends. The CDR3 region has the DNA TGCGCCACCCCAGGGCCAGACAGGCCTTCATATCAGCCCCAGCATTTT. The encoded protein is CATPGPDRPSYQPQHF.

The chain has TRBV7-3 and TRBJ2-7, with D tentatively TRBD2 (7 bases). CDR3 length: 15 amino acids. V was trimmed by 5 bases and J by 0 bases, leaving 14 bases between them. Germline assignment: CDR1 SGHTA and CDR2 FQGTGA. The CDR3 coding sequence is TGTGCCAGCAGCCTCTGGGGGGGCTCCTCCTACGAGCAGTACTTC. Translating it yields CASSLWGGSSYEQYF.

The rearrangement links TRBV3-1 (or the pseudogene TRBV3-2) to TRBJ2-1; 7 bases fit TRBD2. The germline gives CDR1 LGHDT, CDR2 YNNKEL (reference sequence). Trimming at V came to 4 bases and at J to 7 bases, leaving 7 bases not matched to a gene. The CDR3 loop spans 14 amino acids. In DNA form, the CDR3 reads TGTGCCAGCAGCCCGACTAGCACTGTAAATGAGCAGTTCTTC. Its protein is CASSPTSTVNEQFF.

The gene calls are TRBV5-4 and TRBJ2-1; 8 bases are a match to TRBD1. Germline trimming cut 4 bases from V and 2 bases from J; bases unmatched to any gene: 5. Germline V gene data show CDR1 as SGHNT and CDR2 as YYREEE (reference sequence). The CDR3 extends over 15 amino acids. CDR3 residues: CASSKDRATYNEQFF. The CDR3 region has the DNA TGTGCCAGCAGCAAGGACAGGGCTACCTACAATGAGCAGTTCTTC.

V is TRBV24-1 and J is TRBJ2-6; TRBD1 matches at 7 bases. This CDR3 contains 16 residues. V shed 4 bases and J 5 bases; nucleotides not matched to a gene: 7. Germline loops: CDR1 KGHDR, CDR2 SFDVKD. The CDR3 region has the DNA TGTGCCACCAGTGACTCCGACAGGGCAAGGGCCAACGTCCTGACTTTC. The encoded protein is CATSDSDRARANVLTF.

This chain uses TRBV19 with TRBJ2-3; D unclear. Looked up from germline, CDR1 is LNHDA and CDR2 is SQIVND (reference sequence). The V and J ends lost 9 bases and 3 bases respectively, with 13 bases between them. This CDR3 spans 13 amino acids. CDR3 DNA: TGTGCCAGCTCCGAGTTAGAGACAGATACGCAGTATTTT. This translates into CASSELETDTQYF.

The chain has TRBV27 and TRBJ1-2; no firm D call. CDR3 size: 12 residues. Trimming left V 5 bases short and J 10 bases short, with 14 bases between. The germline V gene has CDR1 MNHEY and CDR2 SMNVEV (reference sequence). Here the CDR3 DNA reads TGTGCCAGCAGTCCCTCCGGTTCTGACTACACCTTC. Protein: CASSPSGSDYTF.

The chain uses TRBV10-3 and TRBJ2-3; 7 nucleotides align to TRBD1. V was clipped by 6 bases and J by 10 bases; unmatched bases: 10. In germline, CDR1 is ENHRY, CDR2 SYGVKD. The CDR3 consists of 13 residues. Here the CDR3 DNA reads TGTGCCATCAGCCGAACAGGGGTTGGGGCGCAGTATTTT. This gives the protein CAISRTGVGAQYF.

The chain recombines TRBV6-2 or TRBV6-3 with TRBJ1-2, with 11 nucleotides matching TRBD1. CDR3 length equals 12 residues. The germline V gene has CDR1 MNHEY and CDR2 SVGEGT. The V segment lost 6 bases and the J segment 10 bases; nucleotides outside the gene matches: 4. The CDR3 reads CASSWTGGLYTF. The CDR3 bases are TGTGCCAGCAGCTGGACAGGGGGCCTCTACACCTTC.

The chain carries TRBV29-1 and TRBJ1-4, with D possibly being TRBD1 (5 bases). The CDR3 extends over 13 amino acids. From germline, CDR1 is SQVTM and CDR2 ANQGSEA. V lost 4 bases and J 2 bases, leaving 8 bases between the germline ends. The CDR3 sequence: CSVGGGTNEKLFF. The CDR3 DNA follows: TGCAGCGTTGGGGGGGGGACTAATGAAAAACTGTTTTTT.

This rearrangement joins TRBV6-5 to TRBJ1-6; TRBD1 might be the D (6 bases). The germline CDR1 and CDR2 sequences are MNHEY and SVGAGI. Deletions cut 7 bases from V and 4 bases from J, with 14 bases between. The CDR3 runs 15 residues. The CDR3 protein is CASTGQTGYNSPLHF. CDR3 in DNA: TGTGCCAGCACCGGACAAACAGGGTATAATTCACCCCTCCACTTT.

Note on this clone: The junction does not match germline at one end; this may be a read error. The V call is TRBV7-6, the J call TRBJ2-1, with TRBD2 identical over 10 bases. Germline V gives CDR1 SGHVS, CDR2 FNYEAQ. This CDR3 has 16 residues. Here the CDR3 reads CASSPQRGGPYTEQFF. The CDR3 DNA is TGTGCCAGCAGCCCTCAGCGGGGGGGCCCGTACACTGAGCAGTTCTTC. The full variable domain, its missing parts supplied by reference TRBV7-6 and TRBJ2-1, is GAGVSQSPRYKVTKRGQDVALRCDPISGHVSLYWYRQALGQGPEFLTYFNYEAQQDKSGLPNDRFSAERPEGSISTLTIQRTEQRDSAMYRCASSPQRGGPYTEQFFGPGTRLTVL.

This chain uses TRBV29-1 with TRBJ2-5, with D unclear. V was cut by 5 bases and J by 7 bases, with 14 bases left in between. The CDR3 consists of 12 residues. Germline V gives CDR1 SQVTM, CDR2 ANQGSEA. CDR3 bases: TGCAGCGTTCTTAAAGATCGCGGGACCCAGTACTTC. Its protein is CSVLKDRGTQYF.

The V gene is TRBV5-1, the J gene TRBJ2-7; TRBD1 matches at 7 bases. From germline, CDR1 is SGHRS and CDR2 YFSETQ. The CDR3 is 14 residues long. V dropped 4 bases and J dropped 5; count of bases not matched to a gene: 9. This CDR3 is CASSEDRIRHEQYF. The CDR3 bases are TGCGCCAGCAGCGAGGACAGGATTCGGCACGAGCAGTACTTC.

J is TRBJ1-2 and V is TRBV5-1; 9 bases agree with TRBD1. The V segment lost 4 bases and the J segment 6 bases; nucleotides outside the gene matches: 19. The CDR3 contains 18 residues. Germline V CDR1 and CDR2: SGHRS, YFSETQ. The CDR3 loop is CASSRGAAGTGNKDGYTF. The CDR3 nucleotides are TGCGCCAGCAGCCGTGGGGCGGCCGGGACAGGGAATAAAGATGGCTACACCTTC.

This clone was seen only once. The chain joins TRBV27 to TRBJ2-1, with D tentatively TRBD2 (5 bases). V lost 8 bases to trimming and J lost 2 bases, with 19 bases between them. CDR1 is MNHEY and CDR2 is SMNVEV in the germline V gene (reference sequence). CDR3 length equals 16 residues. The CDR3 region has the DNA TGTGCCAGCGGGAGTCCCAGTATCGACACCTACAATGAGCAGTTCTTC. Protein sequence: CASGSPSIDTYNEQFF.

The chain recombines TRBV2 with TRBJ1-5; D call uncertain. CDR3 length equals 14 residues. Germline CDR1 reads SNHLY; CDR2 reads FYNNEI. V gave up 1 base and J gave up 0 bases, with 4 bases separating them. DNA of the CDR3: TGTGCCAGCAGTGAAGAGAGTAGCAATCAGCCCCAGCATTTT. Its protein is CASSEESSNQPQHF.

CDR3 DNA sequence: TGTGCCAGCAGCTTAAGGATAGCGGGGGGGCCGGGAGATACGCAGTATTTT. It translates to CASSLRIAGGPGDTQYF. The chain is built from TRBV7-2 and TRBJ2-3, with 11 bases fitting TRBD2. The CDR3 sequence is 17 residues long. Germline V gene data show CDR1 as SGHTA and CDR2 as FQGNSA. Unmatched junction bases numbered 9, after V lost 2 bases and J lost 5 bases.

V is TRBV11-2 and J is TRBJ1-2; unclear D gene. There are 13 residues in the CDR3. The V gene lost 3 bases and the J gene lost 3 bases, with 8 bases spanning the gap. CDR1 and CDR2 from the germline V gene are SGHAT and FQNNGV. Here the CDR3 reads CASSLRPDYGYTF. CDR3 DNA sequence: TGTGCCAGCAGCTTGCGTCCTGACTATGGCTACACCTTC.

The chain joins TRBV2 to TRBJ2-1; TRBD2 agrees at 7 bases. The length of the CDR3 is 16 residues. Trimming removed 2 bases from V and 3 bases from J; junction bases left unmatched: 7. The V gene's germline CDR1 is SNHLY and CDR2 FYNNEI. CDR3 residues: CASSELASGYYNEQFF. CDR3 DNA sequence: TGTGCCAGCAGTGAACTTGCTAGCGGTTACTACAATGAGCAGTTCTTC. The complete variable domain, with remaining parts taken from reference TRBV2 and TRBJ2-1, reads EPEVTQTPSHQVTQMGQEVILRCVPISNHLYFYWYRQILGQKVEFLVSFYNNEISEKSEIFDDQFSVERPDGSNFTLKIRSTKLEDSAMYFCASSELASGYYNEQFFGPGTRLTVL.

V is TRBV27 and J is TRBJ2-1; 7 bases are a match to TRBD1. This CDR3 has 17 residues. Germline-derived CDR1 and CDR2 are MNHEY and SMNVEV (reference sequence). V dropped 7 bases and J dropped 0; count of bases not matched to a gene: 12. Written as DNA, the CDR3 is TGTGCCAGCAAGAGGGACAGCACATCGAGCTCCTACAATGAGCAGTTCTTC. Translated: CASKRDSTSSSYNEQFF.

V and J are TRBV5-1 and TRBJ1-3, with D tentatively TRBD1 (6 bases). Looked up from germline, CDR1 is SGHRS and CDR2 is YFSETQ. The CDR3 covers 14 residues. Trimming removed 0 bases from V and 4 bases from J, with 8 bases in between. The CDR3 protein is CASSLAGTGNTIYF. CDR3 sequence (DNA): TGCGCCAGCAGCTTGGCCGGGACAGGAAACACCATATATTTT.

The rearrangement joins TRBV29-1 to TRBJ2-1, with a possible D match to TRBD2 (5 bases). Trimming removed 6 bases at V and 8 bases at J, with 20 bases between. Germline V CDR1 and CDR2: SQVTM, ANQGSEA. This CDR3 spans 14 amino acids. In DNA, the CDR3 is TGCAGCGTCCTCGGAGGCCTCAATATGGATGAGCAGTTCTTC. Translation gives CSVLGGLNMDEQFF.

CDR3 DNA: TGTGCCAGCAGTGTTAGCGGGGTGTCCGGGGAGCTGTTTTTT. Amino acid sequence: CASSVSGVSGELFF. The chain couples TRBV2 to TRBJ2-2, with 8 positions matching TRBD2. The V gene's germline CDR1 is SNHLY and CDR2 FYNNEI. Unmatched junction bases numbered 4, after V lost 4 bases and J lost 6 bases. This CDR3 spans 14 amino acids.

The rearrangement joins TRBV10-3 to TRBJ2-3, with D tentatively TRBD2 (6 bases). V lost 7 bases, J lost 0 bases, and 11 bases lay in between. The germline V gene encodes CDR1 ENHRY and CDR2 SYGVKD. The CDR3 totals 14 residues. The DNA for the CDR3 is TGTGCCATCACTTACGGACTAAGCACAGATACGCAGTATTTT. Translation: CAITYGLSTDTQYF.